These 27 T cell receptor beta chains share one sample of origin, sequenced in a study of T cells in Graves' hyperthyroidism and ophthalmopathy. Amplified regions were TCR beta CDR3 sequences from RNA transcripts. TCR CDR3 regions were first amplified by RT-PCR with HTBI primers. TCRdb processed the multiplex PCR reads anew with MiXCR; each CDR3 protein has one entry. The profile shows a few hundred thousand distinct CDR3 sequences, more than 45% of them singletons. The sequencing input was peripheral blood or thyroid tissue (not recorded which). The source is an adult woman with Graves' disease, either hyperthyroidism or ophthalmopathy (not recorded which).

The genes are TRBV7-2 and TRBJ1-2, with D possibly being TRBD1 (5 bases). This CDR3 has 12 amino acids. V lost 8 bases and J 7 bases, leaving 14 bases between the germline ends. Per germline, CDR1 SGHTA and CDR2 FQGNSA. The CDR3 coding sequence is TGTGCCAGCGCCGGGACGAGGGTTGGCTACACCTTC. Protein: CASAGTRVGYTF. Based on the CDR3 plus reference TRBV7-2 and TRBJ1-2, the full variable domain is GAGVSQSPSNKVTEKGKDVELRCDPISGHTALYWYRQSLGQGLEFLIYFQGNSAPDKSGLPSDRFSAERTGGSVSTLTIQRTQQEDSAVYLCASAGTRVGYTFGSGTRLTVV.

This clonotype was seen repeatedly, ten times or more. The V and J genes are TRBV29-1 and TRBJ1-1; D ambiguous. Germline-derived CDR1 and CDR2 are SQVTM and ANQGSEA. The CDR3 totals 11 residues. V lost 1 base and J 4 bases, leaving 4 bases between the germline ends. The CDR3 DNA reads as TGCAGCGTTGAAGGGGGCACTGAAGCTTTCTTT. This encodes CSVEGGTEAFF.

The V and J genes are TRBV5-5 and TRBJ2-3; D is ambiguous. Germline CDR1 is SGHKS and CDR2 is YYEKEE (reference sequence). The CDR3 is 14 amino acids. V lost 1 base, J lost 0 bases, and 6 bases lay in between. Here the CDR3 DNA reads TGTGCCAGCAGCTTGTCAGCGAGCACAGATACGCAGTATTTT. Amino acid sequence: CASSLSASTDTQYF. Full variable domain (remainder filled in from reference TRBV5-5 and TRBJ2-3): DAGVTQSPTHLIKTRGQQVTLRCSPISGHKSVSWYQQVLGQGPQFIFQYYEKEERGRGNFPDRFSARQFPNYSSELNVNALLLGDSALYLCASSLSASTDTQYFGPGTRLTVL.

The chain has TRBV20-1 and TRBJ1-5, with D possibly TRBD1 on 6 matching bases. V shed 0 bases and J shed 2 bases, with 14 bases lying between them. The CDR3 extends over 16 amino acids. Germline CDR1 DFQATT, CDR2 SNEGSKA (reference sequence). The CDR3 DNA reads TGCAGTGCTAGAGAAGGGGGTAGGGATGGCAATCAGCCCCAGCATTTT. As protein: CSAREGGRDGNQPQHF.

This clonotype was observed a few times. V and J are TRBV2 and TRBJ1-1; possible D gene TRBD1, 5 bases. Trimming cost V 6 bases and J 0 bases, with 11 bases left between them. The V gene's germline CDR1 is SNHLY and CDR2 FYNNEI. CDR3 size: 14 residues. The CDR3 protein is CASRYQGMNTEAFF. CDR3 nucleotides: TGTGCCAGCAGATACCAGGGTATGAACACTGAAGCTTTCTTT.

This clonotype was seen more than once but under ten times. This chain joins TRBV11-2 and TRBJ2-7; TRBD1 or TRBD2 may be the D gene (5 bases each). Germline V gene sequence: CDR1 SGHAT, CDR2 FQNNGV. V lost 3 bases and J 6 bases, leaving 9 bases between the germline ends. The CDR3 loop spans 12 amino acids. The CDR3 reads CASSFKGSEQYF. The CDR3 coding sequence is TGTGCCAGCAGCTTTAAGGGGAGCGAGCAGTACTTC.

This clonotype appeared many times. This sequence joins TRBV11-2 and TRBJ2-5; 10 nucleotides align to TRBD1. V shed 1 base, J shed 3 bases, and the junction held 2 bases outside the gene matches. The CDR3 length is 15 residues. Per germline, CDR1 SGHAT and CDR2 FQNNGV. CDR3 in amino acids: CASSLGGTGEETQYF. The CDR3 bases are TGTGCCAGCAGCTTAGGGGGGACAGGGGAAGAGACCCAGTACTTC.

This clonotype came up a few times. CDR3 DNA sequence: TGTGCCAGCTCACGAGAGCAGGGGGCCGGGGAGCTGTTTTTT. This codes for CASSREQGAGELFF. The rearrangement links TRBV18 to TRBJ2-2; 7 bases align to TRBD1. V shed 4 bases, J shed 6 bases, and the junction held 5 bases outside the gene matches. Per the germline V gene, CDR1 is KGHSH and CDR2 is LQKENI. The CDR3 loop spans 14 amino acids.

The genes are TRBV19 and TRBJ1-4; weak D call: TRBD1 (6 bases). The CDR3 spans 15 residues. The ends were cut back, 4 bases at V and 0 bases at J, with 9 bases in the middle. In germline, CDR1 is LNHDA, CDR2 SQIVND (reference sequence). The DNA of the CDR3 is TGTGCCAGTAGTAGGGGGCGAGCAACTAATGAAAAACTGTTTTTT. Its translation: CASSRGRATNEKLFF.

J is TRBJ2-3 and V is TRBV20-1; perhaps TRBD2 as D (6 bases). V was shortened by 5 bases and J by 5 bases, with 11 bases between the two germline ends. Germline CDR1 reads DFQATT; CDR2 reads SNEGSKA (reference sequence). The CDR3 extends over 12 amino acids. CDR3 loop: CSAPGAGDTQYF. CDR3 coding DNA: TGCAGTGCTCCGGGAGCGGGAGATACGCAGTATTTT.

This clonotype was found many times. V gene TRBV5-8 combines with J gene TRBJ2-7, with D possibly being TRBD2 (6 bases). With 3 bases removed from V and 2 bases from J, the gap between germline ends came to 18 bases. In germline, CDR1 is SGHTS, CDR2 YDEGEE. This CDR3 comprises 16 residues. The CDR3 reads CASSSAGASGAYEQYF. For the CDR3, the DNA is TGTGCCAGCAGCTCTGCTGGGGCTTCGGGGGCCTACGAGCAGTACTTC.

This rearrangement joins TRBV2 to TRBJ2-7; D ambiguous. Germline assignment: CDR1 SNHLY and CDR2 FYNNEI. The ends were cut back, 10 bases at V and 4 bases at J, with 23 bases in the middle. This CDR3 spans 15 amino acids. CDR3 nucleotides: TGTGCCACCAGCAGAGATCAAGGTTTAGGGTACGAGCAGTACTTC. This gives the protein CATSRDQGLGYEQYF.

The chain recombines TRBV9 with TRBJ1-4; D ambiguous. Germline V gene sequence: CDR1 SGDLS, CDR2 YYNGEE. This CDR3 is 15 amino acids long. Trimming took off 4 bases at V and 4 bases at J, with 14 bases between the two ends. CDR3 in amino acids: CASSYSIDGNEKLFF. The CDR3 region has the DNA TGTGCCAGCAGCTACTCCATCGACGGTAATGAAAAACTGTTTTTT.

About this clonotype: Since a much larger clone is just one base distant, this may be a read error. The chain combines TRBV20-1 with TRBJ1-3; D might be TRBD1 (6 bases). The CDR3 has 14 residues. Germline V gene lookup returns CDR1 DFQATT and CDR2 SNEGSKA (reference sequence). The CDR3 DNA is TGCAGTGCTCAAAAGGGGGGGTCTGGAAACACCATGTATTTT. Its protein is CSAQKGGSGNTMYF.

As DNA, the CDR3 is TGTGCCACCAGTGACCCGGGACAACCCAATTCACCCCTCCACTTT. Its translation: CATSDPGQPNSPLHF. This rearrangement joins TRBV24-1 to TRBJ1-6; a weak D match, TRBD1 (6 bases). Between the trimmed V and J ends, which lost 4 bases and 7 bases, there was a span of 13 bases. Germline lookup yields CDR1 KGHDR and CDR2 SFDVKD. This CDR3 is 15 amino acids long.

The genes are TRBV19 and TRBJ2-5; TRBD1 matches 7 bases. J was trimmed by 2 bases and V by 4 bases; bases with no gene match: 4. CDR1 and CDR2 from the germline V gene are LNHDA and SQIVND (reference sequence). CDR3 length: 14 amino acids. Here the CDR3 reads CASSKGDSQETQYF. The CDR3 nucleotides read TGTGCCAGTAGTAAGGGGGACAGTCAAGAGACCCAGTACTTC.

For this clonotype: It is likely a read error, because the conserved phenylalanine at the end of the CDR3 is missing. Because the CDR3's place on the DNA is in doubt, the DNA is left out and the CDR3 is given as listed by TCRdb. The chain employs TRBV10-3 and TRBJ1-6. The CDR3 is 9 residues long, counting both termini. The germline CDR1 and CDR2 sequences are ENHRY and SYGVKD. CDR3 in amino acids: CAISEAYRS.

The sample holds a few counts of this clonotype. The chain is built from TRBV5-1 and TRBJ2-1, with TRBD2 as a possible D gene (5 bases). Germline CDR1 SGHRS, CDR2 YFSETQ. V gave up 1 base and J gave up 4 bases, with 9 bases separating them. The CDR3 runs 14 residues. The CDR3 region is CASSLQRRYNEQFF. The CDR3 region has the DNA TGCGCCAGCAGCTTGCAGCGGAGGTACAATGAGCAGTTCTTC.

The J gene is TRBJ2-7, the V gene TRBV7-9; possibly TRBD1 or TRBD2 for D (5 bases each). V was pared by 3 bases and J by 4 bases, with 16 bases between. The V gene's germline CDR1 is SEHNR and CDR2 FQNEAQ (reference sequence). This CDR3 contains 15 residues. The CDR3 spells CASSFGTVGEYEQYF. The CDR3, as DNA: TGTGCCAGCAGCTTCGGGACGGTTGGGGAATACGAGCAGTACTTC. Full variable domain (rest looked up from reference TRBV7-9 and TRBJ2-7): DTGVSQNPRHKITKRGQNVTFRCDPISEHNRLYWYRQTLGQGPEFLTYFQNEAQLEKSRLLSDRFSAERPKGSFSTLEIQRTEQGDSAMYLCASSFGTVGEYEQYFGPGTRLTVT.

This clonotype was counted only a few times. The chain couples TRBV6-5 to TRBJ2-7; 7 bases match TRBD2. There are 14 residues in the CDR3. J gave up 5 bases and V 3 bases, and 7 bases lay outside the gene matches. In germline, CDR1 is MNHEY, CDR2 SVGAGI. The CDR3 DNA reads as TGTGCCAGCAGTTATGGCGGGGGTAGAGACGAGCAGTACTTC. Its protein is CASSYGGGRDEQYF.

The chain is built from TRBV29-1 and TRBJ2-3, with D perhaps matching TRBD2 (7 bases). The germline V and J ends were trimmed by 3 bases and 4 bases, with 11 bases remaining between them. In germline, CDR1 is SQVTM, CDR2 ANQGSEA. The CDR3 covers 13 residues. In DNA form, the CDR3 reads TGCAGCGTTGATGGGGGGGCATCAGATACGCAGTATTTT. Translation: CSVDGGASDTQYF.

This clonotype appeared a few times. The rearrangement links TRBV29-1 to TRBJ2-7; the D is unclear. This CDR3 contains 12 residues. The V end lost 4 bases, the J end lost 2 bases, and 9 bases lay between the germline ends. The germline CDR1 and CDR2 sequences are SQVTM and ANQGSEA. The CDR3 reads CSVGQSTYEQYF. The CDR3, as DNA: TGCAGCGTTGGGCAGTCTACCTACGAGCAGTACTTC.

This clonotype appeared many times. This chain links TRBV20-1 with TRBJ2-7, with 8 nucleotides matching TRBD2. Looked up from germline, CDR1 is DFQATT and CDR2 is SNEGSKA (reference sequence). The CDR3 runs to 16 residues. V gave up 4 bases and J gave up 0 bases; unmatched junction bases: 11. The CDR3 reads CSAISGTSGHSYEQYF. The DNA of the CDR3 is TGCAGTGCTATTAGTGGTACTAGCGGACACTCCTACGAGCAGTACTTC.

Regarding this clonotype: This may be a read error: a much more frequent sequence differs by one nucleotide. V and J are TRBV11-2 and TRBJ2-7; no clear D gene. CDR3 length equals 14 residues. V dropped 4 bases and J dropped 1 base, with 11 bases sitting between them. The V gene's germline CDR1 is SGHAT and CDR2 FQNNGV. The CDR3 DNA follows: TGTGCCAGCAGCTCAGGTATCAGATCCTACGAGCAGTACTTC. This encodes CASSSGIRSYEQYF.

This clonotype has ten or more counts. The rearrangement joins TRBV20-1 to TRBJ1-1; D is possibly TRBD1 (5 bases). The V end was cut by 0 bases, the J end by 4 bases, with 21 bases between. Germline-derived CDR1 and CDR2 are DFQATT and SNEGSKA (reference sequence). This CDR3 has 17 amino acids. In DNA form, the CDR3 reads TGCAGTGCTAGAGATCAGCAGGGAGATGGGGATTCCACTGAAGCTTTCTTT. It translates to CSARDQQGDGDSTEAFF.

This CDR3 is CASTTGPYEQYF. CDR3 nucleotides: TGCGCCAGCACGACAGGGCCCTACGAGCAGTACTTC. This chain joins TRBV10-2 and TRBJ2-7, with TRBD1 matching over 7 bases. Germline CDR1 is WSHSY and CDR2 is SAAADI. The CDR3 is made up of 12 amino acids. The junction had 2 bases not matched to a gene; V was cut back by 7 bases and J by 2 bases.

This clonotype was counted a few times. The chain combines TRBV24-1 with TRBJ2-1; D uncertain. Germline CDR1 KGHDR, CDR2 SFDVKD. The CDR3 totals 14 residues. V dropped 0 bases and J dropped 6 bases, with 8 bases sitting between them. The CDR3 region has the DNA TGTGCCACCAGTGATTTGCGGGCCTTCAATGAGCAGTTCTTC. This gives the protein CATSDLRAFNEQFF.